Shown below are 13 T cell receptor beta chains from a single sample sequenced in a study of shared clonotypes between healthy human individuals. The method was immunoSEQ multiplex PCR; TCRdb's version includes in-frame clones alone and lacks a portion of them. The sample includes some 2.1 million clones, over 85% of them seen just once. Only CD45RO-negative cells positively selected for CCR7 counted as naive CD8 cells, so terminally differentiated effector memory CD45RA+ cells were excluded. The sample comprised naive CD8+ T cells sorted from blood. These receptors were obtained from a man between 18 and 29 years old in good health.

As for this clone: Other DNA sequences from this sample encode an identical CDR3 as well. This chain connects TRBV7-8 to TRBJ2-1; TRBD1 is a possible D gene (6 bases). The CDR3 totals 13 residues. From germline, CDR1 is SGHVS and CDR2 FQNEAQ. Trimming removed 4 bases at V and 4 bases at J, with 8 bases between. The chain's CDR3 is CASSSTGYNEQFF. The CDR3 DNA reads TGTGCCAGCAGCTCTACAGGGTACAATGAGCAGTTCTTC.

This clone was observed a single time. The identical CDR3 is also encoded by other nucleotide sequences in the sample. The V gene is TRBV6-5, the J gene TRBJ2-5; 9 bases map to TRBD1. CDR3 length: 14 amino acids. The junction had 2 bases not matched to a gene; V was cut back by 5 bases and J by 1 base. The V gene's germline CDR1 is MNHEY and CDR2 SVGAGI. In DNA form, the CDR3 reads TGTGCCAGCAGTCCGACAGGGGGCCAAGAGACCCAGTACTTC. It encodes CASSPTGGQETQYF.

The chain has TRBV28 and TRBJ2-7; 12 bases agree with TRBD1. Looked up from germline, CDR1 is MDHEN and CDR2 is SYDVKM. J was trimmed by 6 bases and V by 6 bases; bases with no gene match: 6. This CDR3 is built from 14 residues. As DNA, the CDR3 is TGTGCCAGCAGCATTCAGGGACAGGGGGCCGAGCAGTACTTC. Its protein is CASSIQGQGAEQYF.

V and J are TRBV4-3 and TRBJ1-2; D unresolved. With 0 bases removed from V and 7 bases from J, the gap between germline ends came to 18 bases. The CDR3 length is 16 residues. The germline gives CDR1 LGHNA, CDR2 YSLEER. CDR3: CASSQDAGTDTSGYTF. The CDR3 DNA reads as TGCGCCAGCAGCCAAGATGCGGGAACAGATACTTCTGGCTACACCTTC.

The chain joins TRBV11-2 to TRBJ1-1; D uncertain. V was clipped by 5 bases and J by 7 bases, with 14 bases between them. Germline loops: CDR1 SGHAT, CDR2 FQNNGV. CDR3 size: 13 residues. The CDR3 reads CASSTRLLNEAFF. The DNA of the CDR3 is TGTGCCAGCAGCACGCGACTCCTTAATGAAGCTTTCTTT.

Remarks on this clone: Given the absence of the conserved phenylalanine or tryptophan at the CDR3 end, a read error is likely. The chain is built from TRBV28 and TRBJ1-5; 7 nucleotides align to TRBD1. Germline assignment: CDR1 MDHEN and CDR2 SYDVKM. The CDR3 is made up of 15 amino acids. The V and J ends lost 6 bases and 0 bases, in that order; junction bases with no gene match: 5. CDR3 loop: CASSKTGSSNQPQHS. CDR3 DNA sequence: TGTGCCAGCAGCAAGACAGGGTCTAGCAATCAGCCCCAGCATTCT.

The gene calls are TRBV7-8 and TRBJ1-1; 11 bases align to TRBD1. The CDR3 sequence is 16 residues long. J lost 4 bases, V lost 8 bases, and 12 bases had no gene match. Per the germline V gene, CDR1 is SGHVS and CDR2 is FQNEAQ. The CDR3 protein is CASGGSDRGPITEAFF. Written as DNA, the CDR3 is TGTGCCAGCGGGGGTTCGGACAGGGGGCCGATCACTGAAGCTTTCTTT.

As concerns this clone: Different DNA sequences within this sample yield the same CDR3. The J gene is TRBJ2-1, the V gene TRBV6-5; D gene uncertain. Per germline, CDR1 MNHEY and CDR2 SVGAGI. The CDR3 is made up of 14 amino acids. Trimming left V 4 bases short and J 0 bases short, with 7 bases between. CDR3 region: CASSSLSSYNEQFF. In DNA, the CDR3 is TGTGCCAGCAGTTCCTTGTCCTCCTACAATGAGCAGTTCTTC.

The genes are TRBV6-4 and TRBJ1-6, with TRBD1 matching 8 bases. Germline values: CDR1 MRHNA, CDR2 SNTAGT. Germline trimming cut 7 bases from V and 10 bases from J; bases unmatched to any gene: 12. This CDR3 region has 15 residues. CDR3 bases: TGTGCCAGCACCCCAACGACAGGGGTTTCCTCACCCCTCCACTTT. Translation gives CASTPTTGVSSPLHF.

The rearrangement uses TRBV10-3 and TRBJ2-1; 10 bases agree with TRBD2. Germline CDR1 reads ENHRY; CDR2 reads SYGVKD. CDR3 length: 14 amino acids. The junction had 10 bases not matched to a gene; V was cut back by 11 bases and J by 6 bases. CDR3 in amino acids: CAASLAGVANEQFF. CDR3 coding DNA: TGTGCCGCCTCCCTAGCGGGAGTAGCCAATGAGCAGTTCTTC.

This chain joins TRBV5-5 and TRBJ1-2, with no clear D. This CDR3 spans 12 amino acids. Trimming left V 3 bases short and J 12 bases short, with 15 bases between. CDR1 and CDR2 from the germline V gene are SGHKS and YYEKEE (reference sequence). The CDR3 DNA follows: TGTGCCAGCAGCTCAGTCGGGGTTTCAAACACCTTC. Its protein is CASSSVGVSNTF.

Of note for this clone: One junction end disagrees with the germline gene, perhaps due to a read error. This chain connects TRBV7-9 to TRBJ1-4, with D perhaps matching TRBD1 (5 bases). Germline V gene lookup returns CDR1 SEHNR and CDR2 FQNEAQ (reference sequence). CDR3 length: 15 residues. The CDR3 loop is CASSLGGGTNEELFF. The CDR3 DNA follows: TGTGCCAGCAGCTTAGGTGGGGGGACTAATGAAGAACTGTTTTTT.

The chain links TRBV6-6 to TRBJ2-1, with D hard to call. Germline loops: CDR1 MNHNY, CDR2 SVGAGI (reference sequence). Trimming stripped 6 bases from V and 10 bases from J, with 19 bases between. The CDR3 runs to 14 residues. Here the CDR3 reads CASSPTRMGEEQFF. In nucleotides, the CDR3 is TGTGCCAGCAGCCCTACCCGAATGGGCGAGGAGCAGTTCTTC.